Below, one T cell receptor beta chain is given with its context. V lost 2 bases to trimming and J lost 9 bases, with 11 bases between them. This CDR3 contains 13 residues. Germline assignment: CDR1 SGHAT and CDR2 FQNNGV. The data stem from a study of CD8 T cells in Susac syndrome. RNA was extracted with the RNeasy kit, and a quantity of 0.5 to 1 ug was reverse transcribed using random hexamers. TCRdb recomputed calls from the immunoSEQ multiplex PCR reads with MiXCR, one row per CDR3 protein. The sample contains roughly 180,000 distinct CDR3 sequences, approximately 94% of which appear only once. The study used healthy donors as controls matched for age and sex.

Input material: CD4+ T cells from PBMCs. The receptor was isolated from a human donor in good health. The chain has TRBV11-2 and TRBJ2-1, with D hard to call. CDR3 bases: TGTGCCAGCAGCTTAAGTCTCGGCGGTGAGCAGTTCTTC. This translates into CASSLSLGGEQFF.